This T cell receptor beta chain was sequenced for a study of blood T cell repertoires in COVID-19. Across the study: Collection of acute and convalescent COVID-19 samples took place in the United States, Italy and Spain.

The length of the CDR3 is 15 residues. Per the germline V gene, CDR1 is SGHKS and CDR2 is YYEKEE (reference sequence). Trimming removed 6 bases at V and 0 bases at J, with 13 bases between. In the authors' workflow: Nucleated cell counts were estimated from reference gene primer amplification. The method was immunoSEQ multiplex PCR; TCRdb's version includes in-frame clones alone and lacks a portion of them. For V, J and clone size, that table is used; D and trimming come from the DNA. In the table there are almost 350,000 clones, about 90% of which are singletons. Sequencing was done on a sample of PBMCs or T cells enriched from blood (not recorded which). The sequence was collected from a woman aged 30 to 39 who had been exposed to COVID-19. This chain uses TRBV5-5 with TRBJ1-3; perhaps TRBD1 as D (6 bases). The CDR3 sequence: CASTFDRSSGNTIYF. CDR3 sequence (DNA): TGTGCCAGCACCTTTGACAGGTCCTCTGGAAACACCATATATTTT.